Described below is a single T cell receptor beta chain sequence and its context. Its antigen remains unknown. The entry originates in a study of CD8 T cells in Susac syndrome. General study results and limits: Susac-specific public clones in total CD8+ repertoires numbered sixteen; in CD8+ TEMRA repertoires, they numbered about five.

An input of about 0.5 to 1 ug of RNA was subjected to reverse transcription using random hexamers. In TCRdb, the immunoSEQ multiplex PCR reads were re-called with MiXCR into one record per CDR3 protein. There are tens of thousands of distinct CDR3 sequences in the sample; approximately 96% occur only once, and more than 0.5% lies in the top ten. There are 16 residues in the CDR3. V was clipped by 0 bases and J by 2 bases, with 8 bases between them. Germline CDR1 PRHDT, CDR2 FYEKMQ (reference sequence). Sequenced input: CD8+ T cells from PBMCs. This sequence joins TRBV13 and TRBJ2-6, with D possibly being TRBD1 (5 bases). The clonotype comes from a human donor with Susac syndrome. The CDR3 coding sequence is TGTGCCAGCAGCTTAGGGACAGCTGCTGGGGCCAACGTCCTGACTTTC. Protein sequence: CASSLGTAAGANVLTF.